These 30 T cell receptor beta chains came from one sample sequenced in a study of spatial heterogeneity in lung cancer (dated by TCRdb to the late 2010s). Library creation used 5' RACE. Sequencer: NextSeq 500. TCRdb itself trimmed the public reads at Q25 with fastp, ran MiXCR and retained productive beta chains. Every distinct CDR3 protein forms one entry, paired with its most common genes and DNA. The sample table holds 28,000 or so distinct CDR3 sequences, of which 7.5% to 9.5% were seen once. Around 34% of the sample is in the top ten clones. The sample's time point label is to be understood as: sample taken at primary tumor resection. Without any cell sorting, TCR sequencing was performed on whole RNA extracted either from tumor and nontumor lung tissue or from cryopreserved PBMC samples. This sample comprised PBMCs, obtained at surgery. These TCRs come from a female donor with early-stage non-small cell lung cancer.

The J gene is TRBJ2-2, the V gene TRBV7-2; 11 nucleotides line up with TRBD2. The CDR3 totals 15 residues. The germline V gene encodes CDR1 SGHTA and CDR2 FQGNSA. Trimming removed 6 bases from V and 5 bases from J; junction bases left unmatched: 5. The CDR3 sequence: CASSPWTSGTGELFF. CDR3 bases: TGTGCCAGCAGTCCCTGGACTAGCGGGACCGGGGAGCTGTTTTTT.

This clonotype occurred many times. CDR3 bases: TGTGCCAGCAGTGAATCGTGGTACAAGTCCTACGAGCAGTACGTC. It codes for CASSESWYKSYEQYV. This chain joins TRBV2 and TRBJ2-7; no firm D call. The CDR3 contains 15 residues. CDR1 is SNHLY, CDR2 FYNNEI, per germline. The V and J ends lost 2 bases and 1 base respectively, with 12 bases between them.

This clonotype has at least ten counts. The rearrangement links TRBV18 to TRBJ1-1; 9 positions match TRBD1. Per germline, CDR1 KGHSH and CDR2 LQKENI. CDR3 length equals 15 residues. Losses at the gene ends were 6 bases for V and 1 base for J; bases not matched to a gene: 6. The CDR3 spells CASSRTGVRNTEAFF. CDR3 coding DNA: TGTGCCAGCTCGCGGACAGGGGTGCGGAACACTGAAGCTTTCTTT.

This clonotype was observed a single time. The chain couples TRBV4-1 to TRBJ2-3; a weak D match, TRBD2 (6 bases). Looked up from germline, CDR1 is MGHRA and CDR2 is YSYEKL. This CDR3 spans 16 amino acids. V was trimmed by 1 base and J by 4 bases, leaving 15 bases between them. The CDR3 coding sequence is TGCGCCAGCAGCCAAGCGACTAGGCTCTGGTCAGATACGCAGTATTTT. It is translated as CASSQATRLWSDTQYF.

Ten or more counts support this clonotype. This rearrangement joins TRBV10-3 to TRBJ2-4, with 10 bases fitting TRBD1. The CDR3 consists of 14 residues. V shed 4 bases, J shed 7 bases, and the junction held 4 bases outside the gene matches. CDR1 is ENHRY, CDR2 SYGVKD, per germline. CDR3 sequence (DNA): TGTGCCATCAGTGCCGGGACAGGGGCGAACATTCAGTACTTC. Protein product: CAISAGTGANIQYF.

V and J are TRBV7-2 and TRBJ2-3, with a tentative D call TRBD2 (6 bases). Germline V CDR1 and CDR2: SGHTA, FQGNSA. The length of the CDR3 is 14 residues. The V and J ends lost 1 base and 6 bases respectively, with 11 bases between them. CDR3 nucleotide sequence: TGTGCCAGCAGCTTAGGGGACTTTCAGGATACGCAGTATTTT. Residues: CASSLGDFQDTQYF.

The V call is TRBV6-2 or TRBV6-3, the J call TRBJ2-1, with D unclear. CDR1 and CDR2 (germline): MNHEY, SVGEGT. Trimming pared 3 bases from V and 15 bases from J, leaving 18 bases between. The CDR3 length is 13 residues. The CDR3 region has the DNA TGTGCCAGCAGTTATGGAGCCCCTTACCGCCGGTTCTTC. Its protein is CASSYGAPYRRFF.

This clonotype was counted ten times or more. For the CDR3, the DNA is TGTGCCAGCAGTCCGCTCAGGGGGCGGGAAGCTTTCTTT. Translating it yields CASSPLRGREAFF. V is TRBV6-2 or TRBV6-3 and J is TRBJ1-1; TRBD1 matches at 8 bases. The length of the CDR3 is 13 residues. The V segment lost 5 bases and the J segment 8 bases; nucleotides outside the gene matches: 7. Germline CDR1 MNHEY, CDR2 SVGEGT.

This clonotype appeared many times. The chain links TRBV18 to TRBJ1-2, with 8 positions matching TRBD1. J lost 7 bases, V lost 6 bases, and 16 bases had no gene match. The CDR3 is 16 amino acids. Germline CDR1 reads KGHSH; CDR2 reads LQKENI. The CDR3 DNA follows: TGTGCCAGCTCTTCCACTCCAGGGGGCGCCCTTTTTGGCTACACCTTC. Protein sequence: CASSSTPGGALFGYTF.

The table lists this clonotype with a few counts. The chain couples TRBV3-1 to TRBJ2-1; D is unclear. Germline assignment: CDR1 LGHDT and CDR2 YNNKEL (reference sequence). The CDR3 consists of 12 residues. Trimming took off 1 base at V and 7 bases at J, with 5 bases between the two ends. CDR3 amino acids: CASSQARNEQFF. In DNA, the CDR3 is TGTGCCAGCAGCCAAGCTAGGAATGAGCAGTTCTTC.

The table lists this clonotype with a few counts. V usage is TRBV7-8 and J usage is TRBJ2-7; possibly TRBD1 for D (6 bases). The CDR3 sequence is 13 residues long. The ends were cut back, 5 bases at V and 2 bases at J, with 10 bases in the middle. CDR1 is SGHVS and CDR2 is FQNEAQ in the germline V gene. In DNA, the CDR3 is TGTGCCAGCAGCGGACGGACAGCCTACGAGCAGTACTTC. It translates to CASSGRTAYEQYF.

In this sample, this clonotype turned up many times. The V call is TRBV5-5, the J call TRBJ2-7; 10 positions match TRBD1. V lost 1 base and J lost 1; bases outside the gene matches: 2. Per germline, CDR1 SGHKS and CDR2 YYEKEE (reference sequence). This CDR3 contains 15 residues. The CDR3 here is CASSLLGQGSYEQYF. In DNA form, the CDR3 reads TGTGCCAGCAGCTTGCTGGGACAGGGGTCCTACGAGCAGTACTTC.

Written as DNA, the CDR3 is TGTGCCAGCACCTTCGTTATTGACGCTGCCCTATCCTCGGATAAAGGCGACACCGGGGAGCTGTTTTTT. Translated, it gives CASTFVIDAALSSDKGDTGELFF. The chain combines TRBV21-1 with TRBJ2-2; TRBD1 was called by the table and not checked on the DNA. TRBV21-1 is classified as a pseudogene. This CDR3 has 23 amino acids.

This clonotype was picked up many times. This chain links TRBV7-2 with TRBJ2-5; 9 bases align to TRBD1. The CDR3 has 14 residues. Losses at the gene ends were 4 bases for V and 5 bases for J; bases not matched to a gene: 5. Germline V gives CDR1 SGHTA, CDR2 FQGNSA. The CDR3 reads CASSYYGTGETQYF. In nucleotides, the CDR3 is TGTGCCAGCAGCTATTACGGGACAGGGGAGACCCAGTACTTC.

Many counts were recorded for this clonotype. The V call is TRBV12-3 or TRBV12-4, the J call TRBJ2-3, with 7 bases fitting TRBD2. V shed 5 bases and J 7 bases; nucleotides not matched to a gene: 9. This CDR3 spans 14 amino acids. The CDR3 DNA reads TGTGCCAGCAGTGGACTAGACGAGATGAATACGCAGTATTTT. Residues: CASSGLDEMNTQYF.

This clonotype showed up many times. This chain connects TRBV6-1 to TRBJ2-1, with D possibly matching TRBD2 (5 bases). Germline values: CDR1 MNHNS, CDR2 SASEGT. Trimming cost V 2 bases and J 2 bases, with 13 bases left between them. This CDR3 region has 16 residues. CDR3 sequence reads: CASSESVAQTYNEQFF. CDR3 DNA sequence: TGTGCCAGCAGTGAATCCGTAGCGCAGACCTACAATGAGCAGTTCTTC.

This rearrangement joins TRBV7-9 to TRBJ2-3, with D maybe TRBD1 (6 bases). V lost 5 bases, J lost 0 bases, and 9 bases lay in between. This CDR3 has 14 residues. Germline CDR1 SEHNR, CDR2 FQNEAQ (reference sequence). The CDR3 DNA reads TGTGCCAGCAGCGGGGGCCCTAGCACAGATACGCAGTATTTT. Translating it yields CASSGGPSTDTQYF.

This clonotype was seen a handful of times. This chain connects TRBV20-1 to TRBJ2-2; 11 bases fit TRBD2. From germline, CDR1 is DFQATT and CDR2 SNEGSKA (reference sequence). The V and J ends lost 5 bases and 6 bases, in that order; junction bases with no gene match: 8. The CDR3 contains 15 residues. CDR3 sequence (DNA): TGCAGTGCTCCCCATACTAGCGGGAGTTCCGGGGAGCTGTTTTTT. It codes for CSAPHTSGSSGELFF.

This clonotype was found many times. The chain recombines TRBV12-3 or TRBV12-4 with TRBJ2-5; 8 bases are a match to TRBD1. The V gene end was trimmed by 6 bases and the J gene end by 7 bases; junction bases not matched to a gene: 13. This CDR3 is built from 15 residues. CDR3 protein: CASSRGQGRLGTQYF. The CDR3 coding sequence is TGTGCCAGCAGCCGCGGACAGGGACGGTTGGGGACCCAGTACTTC.

The gene calls are TRBV12-3 or TRBV12-4 and TRBJ2-1; tentatively, D is TRBD2 (5 bases). CDR3 size: 15 residues. The germline V and J ends were trimmed by 4 bases and 9 bases, with 19 bases remaining between them. The CDR3 DNA follows: TGTGCCAGCAGTTCCTTGGGGTCCCCGGGAATTGAGCAGTTCTTC. Translated: CASSSLGSPGIEQFF.

The gene calls are TRBV6-5 and TRBJ1-2; 9 positions agree with TRBD1. V dropped 4 bases and J dropped 2; count of bases not matched to a gene: 11. The CDR3 is 17 amino acids. Germline CDR1 MNHEY, CDR2 SVGAGI. This CDR3 reads CASSSAPGQGSNYGYTF. In DNA, the CDR3 is TGTGCCAGCAGTTCGGCACCGGGACAGGGATCCAACTATGGCTACACCTTC.

There are many counts of this clonotype. The chain is built from TRBV12-3 or TRBV12-4 and TRBJ2-5, with D hard to call. V was cut by 6 bases and J by 0 bases, with 14 bases left in between. The CDR3 has 15 amino acids. In nucleotides, the CDR3 is TGTGCCAGCAGCAAATCTAGGGTGTACCAAGAGACCCAGTACTTC. This translates into CASSKSRVYQETQYF.

This clonotype was detected many times. The chain joins TRBV19 to TRBJ2-1; maybe TRBD2 (6 bases). The CDR3 runs to 15 residues. Germline values: CDR1 LNHDA, CDR2 SQIVND (reference sequence). Trimming took off 6 bases at V and 2 bases at J, with 14 bases between the two ends. The CDR3 nucleotides are TGTGCCAGTAGGCAGCGGGCCATGCCCTACAATGAGCAGTTCTTC. It specifies CASRQRAMPYNEQFF.

This clonotype has a handful of counts. V is TRBV19 and J is TRBJ1-5, with unresolved D. In germline, CDR1 is LNHDA, CDR2 SQIVND (reference sequence). Trimming stripped 9 bases from V and 6 bases from J, with 15 bases between. This CDR3 is built from 13 residues. CDR3 nucleotides: TGTGCCAGCTCGGGCCAGATGGGTCAGCCCCAGCATTTT. This sequence encodes CASSGQMGQPQHF.

This clonotype was seen more than once but under ten times. The rearrangement uses TRBV12-3 or TRBV12-4 and TRBJ1-1, with TRBD1 identical over 9 bases. The CDR3 loop spans 14 amino acids. With 5 bases clipped from V and 6 bases from J, the junction kept 7 bases outside the gene matches. The CDR3 DNA follows: TGTGCCAGCAGTGCGGGGGACAGGGAATCTGAAGCTTTCTTT. This sequence encodes CASSAGDRESEAFF.

This clonotype has ten or more counts. This rearrangement joins TRBV29-1 to TRBJ1-3; D not certain. The CDR3 contains 12 residues. Germline V gives CDR1 SQVTM, CDR2 ANQGSEA. V shed 6 bases and J shed 6 bases, with 12 bases lying between them. CDR3 sequence (DNA): TGCAGCGTCCGTGTGGTGGAAAACACCATATATTTT. Protein: CSVRVVENTIYF.

This clonotype was seen ten or more times. The CDR3 sequence: CASSLTRVSGANVLTF. CDR3 nucleotides: TGTGCCAGCAGCTTAACTCGGGTGTCGGGGGCCAACGTCCTGACTTTC. J is TRBJ2-6 and V is TRBV7-8, with D unresolved. CDR3 length: 16 amino acids. Germline-derived CDR1 and CDR2 are SGHVS and FQNEAQ. Trimming cost V 2 bases and J 4 bases, with 12 bases left between them.

The gene calls are TRBV5-5 and TRBJ2-5; D is unclear. Germline V lookup: CDR1 SGHKS, CDR2 YYEKEE (reference sequence). This CDR3 has 12 residues. The germline V and J ends were trimmed by 2 bases and 4 bases, with 6 bases remaining between them. The CDR3 region is CASSFPGETQYF. The CDR3 DNA sequence: TGTGCCAGCAGCTTTCCGGGAGAGACCCAGTACTTC.

The rearrangement links TRBV10-3 to TRBJ2-1, with 8 bases that match TRBD2. V lost 6 bases to trimming and J lost 6 bases; unmatched junction nucleotides: 1. CDR3 length: 12 residues. Germline values: CDR1 ENHRY, CDR2 SYGVKD. The CDR3 reads CAIRGTSNEQFF. The CDR3 DNA reads as TGTGCCATCAGAGGGACTAGCAATGAGCAGTTCTTC.

This clonotype was counted ten times or more. V and J are TRBV4-3 and TRBJ1-2, with TRBD1 identical over 8 bases. The CDR3 is made up of 13 amino acids. V was pared by 9 bases and J by 5 bases, with 8 bases of the junction left unmatched. CDR1 is LGHNA, CDR2 YSLEER, per germline. CDR3 amino acids: CASGDRNLYGYTF. The CDR3, as DNA: TGCGCCAGTGGGGACAGGAACCTTTATGGCTACACCTTC.